The 10 T cell receptor beta chains below all came from one sample that was sequenced in a study of blood T cells in healthy people across ages. The second PCR ran roughly 6 to 11 cycles with a sample-barcoded 5' primer and J-beta primers. TCRdb ran MiXCR on the 5' RACE reads and lists one entry per CDR3 protein. The data hold about 830,000 distinct CDR3 sequences, with around 62% observed a single time. Sequenced: blood. The source of these receptors is a man between 25 and 39 years old in good health.

This clonotype was picked up a small number of times. The rearrangement links TRBV20-1 to TRBJ2-5, with D possibly TRBD1 on 6 matching bases. Trimming stripped 5 bases from V and 10 bases from J, with 11 bases between. Germline lookup yields CDR1 DFQATT and CDR2 SNEGSKA (reference sequence). CDR3 size: 10 residues. The CDR3 loop reads CSAARDNQYF. Written as DNA, the CDR3 is TGCAGTGCTGCCCGGGACAACCAGTACTTC.

CDR3 loop: CASTNPGRHNEQYF. Here the CDR3 DNA reads TGTGCCAGCACAAACCCAGGGAGACACAATGAGCAGTACTTC. This chain links TRBV28 with TRBJ2-5, with D possibly called TRBD1 or TRBD2 (5 bases each). Germline V gene lookup returns CDR1 MDHEN and CDR2 SYDVKM. The CDR3 is 14 residues long. V was cut by 7 bases and J by 11 bases, with 23 bases left in between. The full variable domain, with the rest looked up from reference TRBV28 and TRBJ2-5, is DVKVTQSSRYLVKRTGEKVFLECVQDMDHENMFWYRQDPGLGLRLIYFSYDVKMKEKGDIPEGYSVSREKKERFSLILESASTNQTSMYLCASTNPGRHNEQYFGPGTRLLVL.

This clonotype was counted only a few times. The V call is TRBV15, the J call TRBJ2-7; 7 bases align to TRBD1. The CDR3 has 14 amino acids. J gave up 3 bases and V 0 bases, and 2 bases lay outside the gene matches. The germline V gene has CDR1 LNHNV and CDR2 YYDKDF (reference sequence). The CDR3 loop reads CATSRDSGGYEQYF. Here the CDR3 DNA reads TGTGCCACCAGCAGAGATTCAGGGGGCTACGAGCAGTACTTC.

This chain connects TRBV7-2 to TRBJ2-7; either TRBD1 or TRBD2 may fit D (5 bases each). The germline V gene encodes CDR1 SGHTA and CDR2 FQGNSA. CDR3 length equals 14 residues. With 4 bases removed from V and 2 bases from J, the gap between germline ends came to 12 bases. For the CDR3, the DNA is TGTGCCAGCAGCTCGGGACCGAGTCCCTACGAGCAGTACTTC. It is translated as CASSSGPSPYEQYF.

The chain combines TRBV6-1 with TRBJ1-4; D ambiguous. With 6 bases removed from V and 7 bases from J, the gap between germline ends came to 3 bases. Germline V gene data show CDR1 as MNHNS and CDR2 as SASEGT. CDR3 length: 10 residues. The CDR3, as DNA: TGTGCCAGCAGGTCTGAAAAACTGTTTTTT. Protein sequence: CASRSEKLFF.

This clonotype was counted only a few times. This chain uses TRBV7-8 with TRBJ2-7; D is unclear. The germline V and J ends were trimmed by 1 base and 7 bases, with 5 bases remaining between them. Looked up from germline, CDR1 is SGHVS and CDR2 is FQNEAQ. The CDR3 consists of 11 residues. This CDR3 reads CASSLVKEQYF. The CDR3 region has the DNA TGTGCCAGCAGCTTAGTGAAAGAGCAGTACTTC.

This clonotype showed up many times. V and J are TRBV6-5 and TRBJ2-3, with D possibly being TRBD1 (6 bases). The V gene's germline CDR1 is MNHEY and CDR2 SVGAGI. V was clipped by 4 bases and J by 2 bases, with 13 bases between them. The CDR3 contains 15 residues. The CDR3 protein is CASSLQGPLTDTQYF. CDR3 DNA sequence: TGTGCCAGCAGTTTGCAGGGGCCCCTCACAGATACGCAGTATTTT.

This chain links TRBV29-1 with TRBJ1-1, with D maybe TRBD1 (5 bases). V was clipped by 2 bases and J by 4 bases, with 14 bases between them. This CDR3 has 14 amino acids. The germline V gene has CDR1 SQVTM and CDR2 ANQGSEA. The CDR3 region has the DNA TGCAGCGTTGAACTGGAGGGGCTGGGCACTGAAGCTTTCTTT. Translating gives CSVELEGLGTEAFF.

This clonotype was observed at least ten times. The chain carries TRBV9 and TRBJ2-1; D assignment may be TRBD1 or TRBD2 (5 bases each). Between the trimmed V and J ends, which lost 4 bases and 4 bases, there was a span of 15 bases. The CDR3 length is 15 residues. CDR1 and CDR2 (germline): SGDLS, YYNGEE. DNA for the CDR3: TGTGCCAGCAGCACAACCGGGACGGTTTACAATGAGCAGTTCTTC. It specifies CASSTTGTVYNEQFF.

This clonotype was seen only a few times. The V gene is TRBV7-2, the J gene TRBJ2-1, with 11 bases that match TRBD2. The CDR3 has 16 amino acids. Germline V CDR1 and CDR2: SGHTA, FQGNSA. J was trimmed by 12 bases and V by 1 base; bases with no gene match: 11. CDR3 DNA: TGTGCCAGCAGCTTAGGTCGCATTAGCGGGGGGGACGGGCAGTTCTTC. It translates to CASSLGRISGGDGQFF. The full variable domain, completed using reference TRBV7-2 and TRBJ2-1, is GAGVSQSPSNKVTEKGKDVELRCDPISGHTALYWYRQSLGQGLEFLIYFQGNSAPDKSGLPSDRFSAERTGGSVSTLTIQRTQQEDSAVYLCASSLGRISGGDGQFFGPGTRLTVL.